The 11 T cell receptor beta chains presented below share a single source sample, sequenced in a study of cytomegalovirus exposure and HLA in healthy donors. The PCR was carried out with 60 Vbeta primers and 13 Jbeta primers. Sequenced by immunoSEQ multiplex PCR; TCRdb stores in-frame clones only, minus some. The data show around 150,000 clones, with roughly a tenth seen just once and 1.5% to 2% held by the top ten. Material: PBMCs. These receptors were collected from a male donor in good health and CMV-seronegative.

The rearrangement uses TRBV2 and TRBJ2-5; unclear D gene. There are 15 residues in the CDR3. V gave up 0 bases and J gave up 2 bases, with 10 bases separating them. The germline CDR1 and CDR2 sequences are SNHLY and FYNNEI. The CDR3 here is CASSEAYQIQETQYF. The CDR3 DNA follows: TGTGCCAGCAGTGAAGCGTACCAGATTCAAGAGACCCAGTACTTC. Drawing the rest from reference TRBV2 and TRBJ2-5, the complete variable domain is EPEVTQTPSHQVTQMGQEVILRCVPISNHLYFYWYRQILGQKVEFLVSFYNNEISEKSEIFDDQFSVERPDGSNFTLKIRSTKLEDSAMYFCASSEAYQIQETQYFGPGTRLLVL.

This clone was observed a handful of times. This chain links TRBV25-1 with TRBJ1-1; maybe TRBD1 (5 bases). Germline CDR1 and CDR2: MGHDK and SYGVNS. CDR3 size: 16 residues. V lost 4 bases and J 3 bases, leaving 18 bases between the germline ends. DNA for the CDR3: TGTGCCAGCAGTGTTGGTCGGGGGGTCGCGGACACTGAAGCTTTCTTT. It is translated as CASSVGRGVADTEAFF.

The rearrangement joins TRBV13 to TRBJ2-7, with 7 positions matching TRBD1. J lost 1 base, V lost 5 bases, and 8 bases had no gene match. This CDR3 has 15 amino acids. Germline V gene sequence: CDR1 PRHDT, CDR2 FYEKMQ (reference sequence). CDR3 sequence: CASSLTGEKSYEQYF. CDR3 nucleotides: TGTGCCAGCAGCCTAACAGGGGAGAAGTCCTACGAGCAGTACTTC.

The V and J genes are TRBV7-2 and TRBJ1-5, with D perhaps TRBD1 (5 bases). The germline V gene has CDR1 SGHTA and CDR2 FQGNSA. The germline V and J ends were trimmed by 0 bases and 9 bases, with 12 bases remaining between them. This CDR3 has 14 residues. CDR3 sequence reads: CASSLAPDTGPQHF. In DNA, the CDR3 is TGTGCCAGCAGCTTAGCCCCGGACACAGGGCCCCAGCATTTT.

The chain has TRBV19 and TRBJ1-2; D not resolved. This CDR3 is 15 amino acids long. Germline V gives CDR1 LNHDA, CDR2 SQIVND (reference sequence). The V end was cut by 1 base, the J end by 2 bases, with 11 bases between. The CDR3 is CASSIVAGGNYGYTF. For the CDR3, the DNA is TGTGCCAGTAGTATAGTGGCGGGTGGCAACTATGGCTACACCTTC. The whole variable domain, filled in from reference TRBV19 and TRBJ1-2, reads DGGITQSPKYLFRKEGQNVTLSCEQNLNHDAMYWYRQDPGQGLRLIYYSQIVNDFQKGDIAEGYSVSREKKESFPLTVTSAQKNPTAFYLCASSIVAGGNYGYTFGSGTRLTVV.

This clone was seen only a few times. This chain connects TRBV7-8 to TRBJ1-1; TRBD1 aligns across 9 bases. Per germline, CDR1 SGHVS and CDR2 FQNEAQ. V trimming: 1 base; J trimming: 10 bases; junction bases outside the gene matches: 4. The CDR3 extends over 13 amino acids. The CDR3: CASSLGQGGRAFF. The CDR3 DNA is TGTGCCAGCAGCTTAGGACAGGGGGGGAGAGCTTTCTTT. The whole variable domain, remainder taken from reference TRBV7-8 and TRBJ1-1, is GAGVSQSPRYKVAKRGQDVALRCDPISGHVSLFWYQQALGQGPEFLTYFQNEAQLDKSGLPSDRFFAERPEGSVSTLKIQRTQQEDSAVYLCASSLGQGGRAFFGQGTRLTVV.

The chain carries TRBV28 and TRBJ1-2, with D perhaps matching TRBD1 (5 bases). The CDR3 is 13 residues long. Per the germline V gene, CDR1 is MDHEN and CDR2 is SYDVKM. V was cut by 6 bases and J by 4 bases, with 12 bases left in between. The CDR3 reads CASREGTGYGYTF. The CDR3 DNA follows: TGTGCCAGCAGGGAGGGGACGGGCTATGGCTACACCTTC.

The chain carries TRBV2 and TRBJ1-3, with a possible D match to TRBD1 (6 bases). V lost 7 bases and J 0 bases, leaving 10 bases between the germline ends. The CDR3 has 14 amino acids. Looked up from germline, CDR1 is SNHLY and CDR2 is FYNNEI. CDR3 residues: CASKDRLSGNTIYF. The CDR3 DNA reads as TGTGCCAGCAAAGACAGGCTCTCTGGAAACACCATATATTTT. The full variable domain, in which reference TRBV2 and TRBJ1-3 provide the parts outside the CDR3, is EPEVTQTPSHQVTQMGQEVILRCVPISNHLYFYWYRQILGQKVEFLVSFYNNEISEKSEIFDDQFSVERPDGSNFTLKIRSTKLEDSAMYFCASKDRLSGNTIYFGEGSWLTVV.

The chain combines TRBV4-3 with TRBJ1-2; tentatively, D is TRBD1 (6 bases). Trimming shortened V by 2 bases and J by 3 bases, and 10 bases separated the two germline ends. There are 14 residues in the CDR3. Germline V gene sequence: CDR1 LGHNA, CDR2 YSLEER. CDR3: CASSQRRQDYGYTF. The CDR3 DNA reads as TGCGCCAGCAGCCAACGCCGACAGGACTATGGCTACACCTTC.

The gene calls are TRBV30 and TRBJ2-1, with TRBD2 matching 9 bases. Unmatched junction bases numbered 6, after V lost 7 bases and J lost 2 bases. The CDR3 has 14 residues. Per germline, CDR1 GTSNPN and CDR2 SVGIG (reference sequence). This CDR3 reads CASSGTSPYNEQFF. CDR3 coding DNA: TGTGCCTCCTCCGGGACTAGCCCCTACAATGAGCAGTTCTTC.

V gene TRBV5-4 combines with J gene TRBJ2-3, with TRBD2 matching over 10 bases. The length of the CDR3 is 16 residues. The V and J ends lost 2 bases and 5 bases, in that order; junction bases with no gene match: 8. Germline CDR1 SGHNT, CDR2 YYREEE (reference sequence). CDR3 sequence reads: CASSLKSRLAGDTQYF. The CDR3 DNA is TGTGCCAGCAGCTTAAAATCCAGACTAGCGGGAGATACGCAGTATTTT.